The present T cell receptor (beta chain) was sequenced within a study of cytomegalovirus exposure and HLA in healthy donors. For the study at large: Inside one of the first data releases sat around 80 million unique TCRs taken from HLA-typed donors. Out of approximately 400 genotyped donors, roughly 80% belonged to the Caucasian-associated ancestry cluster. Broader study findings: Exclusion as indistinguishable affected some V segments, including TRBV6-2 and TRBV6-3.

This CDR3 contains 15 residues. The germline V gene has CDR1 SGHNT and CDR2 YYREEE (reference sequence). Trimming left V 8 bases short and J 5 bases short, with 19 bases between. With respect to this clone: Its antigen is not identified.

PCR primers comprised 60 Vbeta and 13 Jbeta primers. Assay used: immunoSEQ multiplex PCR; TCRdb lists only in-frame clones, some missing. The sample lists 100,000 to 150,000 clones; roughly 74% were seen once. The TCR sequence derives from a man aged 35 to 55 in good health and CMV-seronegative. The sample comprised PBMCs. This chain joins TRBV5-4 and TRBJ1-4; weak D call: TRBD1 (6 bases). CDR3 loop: CASHFGGRSNEKLFF. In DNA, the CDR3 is TGTGCCAGTCACTTTGGGGGCAGATCGAATGAAAAACTGTTTTTT. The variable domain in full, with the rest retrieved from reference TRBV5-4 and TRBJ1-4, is ETGVTQSPTHLIKTRGQQVTLRCSSQSGHNTVSWYQQALGQGPQFIFQYYREEENGRGNFPPRFSGLQFPNYSSELNVNALELDDSALYLCASHFGGRSNEKLFFGSGTQLSVL.